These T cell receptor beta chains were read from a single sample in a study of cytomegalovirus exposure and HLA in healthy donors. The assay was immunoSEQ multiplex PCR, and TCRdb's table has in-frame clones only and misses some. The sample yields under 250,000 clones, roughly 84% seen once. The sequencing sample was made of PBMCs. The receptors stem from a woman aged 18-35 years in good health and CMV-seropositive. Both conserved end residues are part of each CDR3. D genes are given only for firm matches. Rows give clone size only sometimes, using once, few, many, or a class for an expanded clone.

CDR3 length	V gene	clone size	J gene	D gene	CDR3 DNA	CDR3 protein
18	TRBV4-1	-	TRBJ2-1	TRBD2	TGCGCCAGCAGCCCCCGAGAAGCGGGAGGTCCCTCCTACAATGAGCAGTTCTTC	CASSPREAGGPSYNEQFF
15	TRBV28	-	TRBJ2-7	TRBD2	TGTGCCAGCAGTTCAATGGCTAGCGGGTCCTACGAGCAGTACTTC	CASSSMASGSYEQYF
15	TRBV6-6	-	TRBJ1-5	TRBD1	TGTGCCAGCAGCGCACAGGGGTATAGCAATCAGCCCCAGCATTTT	CASSAQGYSNQPQHF
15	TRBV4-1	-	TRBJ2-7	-	TGCGCCAGCAGCCCCTTGGGCAGCCCCACCTACGAGCAGTACTTC	CASSPLGSPTYEQYF
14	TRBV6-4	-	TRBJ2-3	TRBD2	TGTGCCAGCGCCACTAGCGGGAGCGCAGATACGCAGTATTTT	CASATSGSADTQYF
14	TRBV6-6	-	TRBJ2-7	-	TGTGCCAGCAGTCCCCCGGGAGAAAACTACGAGCAGTACTTC	CASSPPGENYEQYF
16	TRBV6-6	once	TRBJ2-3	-	TGTGCCAGCAGTTACTCGCCGGGAGCTAGCACAGATACGCAGTATTTT	CASSYSPGASTDTQYF
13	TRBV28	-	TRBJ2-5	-	TGTGCCAGCAGTCGGGGAATTGTGGCGACCCAGTACTTC	CASSRGIVATQYF
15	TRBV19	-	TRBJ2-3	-	TGTGCCAGTAGCATCAGCGGAGCAAGCACAGATACGCAGTATTTT	CASSISGASTDTQYF
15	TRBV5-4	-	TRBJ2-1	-	TGTGCCAGCACCATTCGGGGAAATCCCTACAATGAGCAGTTCTTC	CASTIRGNPYNEQFF
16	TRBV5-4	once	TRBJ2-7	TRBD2	TGTGCCAGCAGCTTGCAGGCTAGCGGGAGTATCGACGAGCAGTACTTC	CASSLQASGSIDEQYF
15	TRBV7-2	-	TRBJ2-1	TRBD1	TGTGCCAGCAGCTTTAGTCTGACAGGGGGGAATGAGCAGTTCTTC	CASSFSLTGGNEQFF
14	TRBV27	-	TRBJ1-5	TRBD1	TGTGCCAGCAGGCCGACAGGGGGCAATCAGCCCCAGCATTTT	CASRPTGGNQPQHF
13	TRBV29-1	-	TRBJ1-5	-	TGCAGCGTTGCAGGGACAAACAATCAGCCCCAGCATTTT	CSVAGTNNQPQHF
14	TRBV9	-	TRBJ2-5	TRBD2	TGTGCCAGCAGCGTCGGGGGGGACCAAGAGACCCAGTACTTC	CASSVGGDQETQYF
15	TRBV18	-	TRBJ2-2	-	TGTGCCAGCTCACCATCGGGGGACGGCACCGGGGAGCTGTTTTTT	CASSPSGDGTGELFF
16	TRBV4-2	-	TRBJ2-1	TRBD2	TGTGCCAGCAGCCAATTGGGGGGGGTACCCTACAATGAGCAGTTCTTC	CASSQLGGVPYNEQFF
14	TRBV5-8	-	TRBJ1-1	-	TGTGCCAGCAACCTCGAGGACGGGGAAACTGAAGCTTTCTTT	CASNLEDGETEAFF
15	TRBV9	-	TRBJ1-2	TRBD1	TGTGCCAGCGCACAGGGGGCCGATTCTAACTATGGCTACACCTTC	CASAQGADSNYGYTF
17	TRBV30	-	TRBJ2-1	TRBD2	TGTGCCTGGAGCGAACCTCCGACTAGCCCTGCCTACAATGAGCAGTTCTTC	CAWSEPPTSPAYNEQFF
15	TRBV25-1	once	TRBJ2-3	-	TGTGCCAGCAGTGAGGCAGGGCTTAGCACAGATACGCAGTATTTT	CASSEAGLSTDTQYF
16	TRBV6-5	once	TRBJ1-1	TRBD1	TGTGCCAGCAGTTACTGGACAGGGGGCTATAACACTGAAGCTTTCTTT	CASSYWTGGYNTEAFF
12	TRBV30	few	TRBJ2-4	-	TGTGCCTGGAGTCCTCTAAAAAACATTCAGTACTTC	CAWSPLKNIQYF
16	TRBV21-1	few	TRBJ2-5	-	TGTGCCAGCAGCAAATTGGGGAGGGTCTGCCAAGAGACCCAGTACTTC	CASSKLGRVCQETQYF
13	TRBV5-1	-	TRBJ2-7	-	TGCGCCAGCAGCTTTTCCAGCTCCTACGAGCAGTACTTC	CASSFSSSYEQYF
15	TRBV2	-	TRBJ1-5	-	TGTGCCAGCAGTCCACAGGGTTATAGCAATCAGCCCCAGCATTTT	CASSPQGYSNQPQHF
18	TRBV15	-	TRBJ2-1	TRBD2	TGTGCCACCAGCAGAGGGACCGGACTAGCGGGAGGCTACAATGAGCAGTTCTTC	CATSRGTGLAGGYNEQFF
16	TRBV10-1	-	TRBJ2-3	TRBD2	TGCGCCAGTCCCCCGCGGACTAGCGGGAGTCCCGATACGCAGTATTTT	CASPPRTSGSPDTQYF
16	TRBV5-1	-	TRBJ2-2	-	TGCGCCAGCAGCTTAAGGACTCGGGACTACACCGGGGAGCTGTTTTTT	CASSLRTRDYTGELFF
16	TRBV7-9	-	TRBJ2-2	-	TGTGCCAGCAGCTTAGCCGGACAGTTAGACACCGGGGAGCTGTTTTTT	CASSLAGQLDTGELFF
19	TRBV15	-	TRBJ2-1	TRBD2	TGTGCCACCAGCACCCCCGGACTAGCGGGAGACCCCCTCTACAATGAGCAGTTCTTC	CATSTPGLAGDPLYNEQFF
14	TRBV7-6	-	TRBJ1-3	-	TGTGCCAGCAGCCTGACTGGCTCTGGAAACACCATATATTTT	CASSLTGSGNTIYF
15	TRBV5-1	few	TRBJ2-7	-	TGCGCCAGCAGCTTGGGGGCAGCGGCGACCTACGAGCAGTACTTC	CASSLGAAATYEQYF
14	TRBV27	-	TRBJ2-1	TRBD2	TGTGCCAGCAGGACTAGCGGGAGATACAATGAGCAGTTCTTC	CASRTSGRYNEQFF
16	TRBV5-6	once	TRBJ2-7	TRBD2	TGTGCCAGCACCCCCTTGCCGAGCGGGAGAATCGGCGAGCAGTACTTC	CASTPLPSGRIGEQYF
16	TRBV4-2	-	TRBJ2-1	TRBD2	TGTGCCAGCAGCCAGGACGGACTAGCGGAATACAATGAGCAGTTCTTC	CASSQDGLAEYNEQFF
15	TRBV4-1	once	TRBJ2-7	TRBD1	TGCGCCAGCAGCCAACCCCGGGACAGGGTCTACGAGCAGTACTTC	CASSQPRDRVYEQYF
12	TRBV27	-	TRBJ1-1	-	TGTGCCAGCAGTTTAGGTCGGACTGAAGCTTTCTTT	CASSLGRTEAFF
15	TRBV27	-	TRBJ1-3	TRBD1	TGTGCCAGCAGTCGAGGGACAGGGTGGGGAAACACCATATATTTT	CASSRGTGWGNTIYF
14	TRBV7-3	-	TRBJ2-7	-	TGTGCCAGCAGCTTTTGGGGTAGCGGCTACGAGCAGTACTTC	CASSFWGSGYEQYF
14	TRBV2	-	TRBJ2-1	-	TGTGCCAGCAGTCCCACAGACAGTTACAATGAGCAGTTCTTC	CASSPTDSYNEQFF
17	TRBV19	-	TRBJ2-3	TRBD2	TGTGCCAGTAGACGATCCCCTAGCGGGAGAAACTCAGATACGCAGTATTTT	CASRRSPSGRNSDTQYF
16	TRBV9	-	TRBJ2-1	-	TGTGCCAGCAGCGTAGTTGCCGGGAGCTCCTACAATGAGCAGTTCTTC	CASSVVAGSSYNEQFF
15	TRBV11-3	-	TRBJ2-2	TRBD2	TGTGCCAGCAGCTTCGGGACTAGCGGGACCGGGGAGCTGTTTTTT	CASSFGTSGTGELFF
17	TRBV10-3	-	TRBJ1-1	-	TGTGCCATCAGCGAGTCATCTCGCGGGGGTTTGAACACTGAAGCTTTCTTT	CAISESSRGGLNTEAFF
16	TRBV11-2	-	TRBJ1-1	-	TGTGCCAGCAGTCATCCCGGGGGGTTGGGTAACACTGAAGCTTTCTTT	CASSHPGGLGNTEAFF
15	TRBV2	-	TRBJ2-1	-	TGTGCCAGCAGTGAAGCGTGGAGGGCCTACAATGAGCAGTTCTTC	CASSEAWRAYNEQFF